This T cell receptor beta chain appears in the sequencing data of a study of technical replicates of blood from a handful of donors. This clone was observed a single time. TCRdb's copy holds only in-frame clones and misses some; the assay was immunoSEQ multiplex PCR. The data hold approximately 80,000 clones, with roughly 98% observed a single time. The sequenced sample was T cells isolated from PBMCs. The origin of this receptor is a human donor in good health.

The CDR3 spells CASSEFSGRSYEQYF. The DNA of the CDR3 is TGTGCCAGCAGTGAATTTAGCGGAAGATCCTACGAGCAGTACTTC. The chain combines TRBV6-4 with TRBJ2-7; D perhaps matches TRBD2 (6 bases). Trimming took off 3 bases at V and 1 base at J, with 13 bases between the two ends. Germline CDR1 and CDR2: MRHNA and SNTAGT. The CDR3 spans 15 residues.